The present T cell receptor beta chain was sequenced within a study of regulatory T cells in long-lasting Graves disease. The time point was: persistent/refractory GD, antithyroid drugs over 5 years with positive TRAb. RNA isolated from PBMCs was used to make the TCR library. This clonotype has ten or more counts. Arm-PCR of CDR3 regions and iRepertoire HTBI primers were the basis on which TCR beta libraries were built. TCRdb ran MiXCR on the multiplex PCR reads and lists one entry per CDR3 protein. The profile shows 430,000 or so distinct CDR3 sequences, 21% of them singletons. This clonotype originated in a female donor with Graves disease. The sample was peripheral blood mononuclear cells (PBMCs), taken when the disease was refractory, from a patient treated with antithyroid drugs.

CDR3: CASSLSQGAREKLFF. As DNA, the CDR3 is TGTGCCAGCAGTTTATCACAGGGGGCGAGGGAAAAACTGTTTTTT. V and J are TRBV27 and TRBJ1-4, with TRBD1 identical over 9 bases. The CDR3 has 15 amino acids. V shed 0 bases and J 8 bases; nucleotides not matched to a gene: 4. Germline CDR1 MNHEY, CDR2 SMNVEV (reference sequence).